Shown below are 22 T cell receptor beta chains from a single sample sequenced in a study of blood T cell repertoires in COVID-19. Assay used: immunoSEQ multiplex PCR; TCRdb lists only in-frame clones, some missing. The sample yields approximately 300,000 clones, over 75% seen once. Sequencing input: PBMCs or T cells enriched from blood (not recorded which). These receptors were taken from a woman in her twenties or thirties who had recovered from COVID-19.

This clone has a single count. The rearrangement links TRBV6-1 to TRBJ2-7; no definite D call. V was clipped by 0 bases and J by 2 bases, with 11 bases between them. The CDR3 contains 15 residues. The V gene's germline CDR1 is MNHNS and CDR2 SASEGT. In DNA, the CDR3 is TGTGCCAGCAGTGAAGCCTCGGGTTCCCCCTACGAGCAGTACTTC. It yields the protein CASSEASGSPYEQYF.

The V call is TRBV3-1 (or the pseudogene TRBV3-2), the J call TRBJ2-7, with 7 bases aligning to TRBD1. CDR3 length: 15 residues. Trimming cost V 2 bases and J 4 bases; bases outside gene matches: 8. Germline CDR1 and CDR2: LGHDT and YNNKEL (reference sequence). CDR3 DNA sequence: TGTGCCAGCAGCCAAAGGGACAGTAGATCTTACGAGCAGTACTTC. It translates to CASSQRDSRSYEQYF.

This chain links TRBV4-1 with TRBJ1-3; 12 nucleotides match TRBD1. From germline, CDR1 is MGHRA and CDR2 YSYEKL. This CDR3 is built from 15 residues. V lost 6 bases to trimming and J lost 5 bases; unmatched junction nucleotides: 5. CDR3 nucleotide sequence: TGCGCCAGCAGACCGGGACAGGGGGCGAGAAACACCATATATTTT. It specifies CASRPGQGARNTIYF.

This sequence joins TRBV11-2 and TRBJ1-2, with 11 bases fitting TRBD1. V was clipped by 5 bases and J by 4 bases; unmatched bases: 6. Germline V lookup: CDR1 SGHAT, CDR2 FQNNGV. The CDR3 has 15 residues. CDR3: CASSRGQGAGYGYTF. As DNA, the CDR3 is TGTGCCAGCAGCAGAGGACAGGGGGCAGGCTATGGCTACACCTTC.

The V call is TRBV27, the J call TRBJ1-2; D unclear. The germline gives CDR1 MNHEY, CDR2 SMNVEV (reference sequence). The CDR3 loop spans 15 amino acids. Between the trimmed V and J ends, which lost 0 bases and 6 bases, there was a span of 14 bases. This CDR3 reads CASSLSTVPLDGYTF. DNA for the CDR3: TGTGCCAGCAGTTTATCCACAGTGCCTTTAGATGGCTACACCTTC.

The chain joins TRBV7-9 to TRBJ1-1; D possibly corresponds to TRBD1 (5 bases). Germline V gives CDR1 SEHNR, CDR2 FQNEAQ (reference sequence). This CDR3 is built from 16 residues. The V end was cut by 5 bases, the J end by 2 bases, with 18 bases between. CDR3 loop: CASSPNRGTLNTEAFF. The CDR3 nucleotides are TGTGCCAGCAGCCCGAACCGGGGGACCCTTAACACTGAAGCTTTCTTT.

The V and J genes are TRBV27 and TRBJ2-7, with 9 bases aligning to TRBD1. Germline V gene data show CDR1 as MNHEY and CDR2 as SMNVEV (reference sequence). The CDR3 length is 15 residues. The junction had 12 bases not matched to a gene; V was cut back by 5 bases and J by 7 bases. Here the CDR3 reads CASSHGTGLLNEQYF. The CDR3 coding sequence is TGTGCCAGCAGTCACGGGACAGGGTTATTGAATGAGCAGTACTTC.

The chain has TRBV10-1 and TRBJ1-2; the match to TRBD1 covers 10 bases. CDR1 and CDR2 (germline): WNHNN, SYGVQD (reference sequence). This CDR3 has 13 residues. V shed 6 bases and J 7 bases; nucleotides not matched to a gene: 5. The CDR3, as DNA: TGCGCCAGCAGCCGGGACAGGGGTTCTGGCTACACCTTC. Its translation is CASSRDRGSGYTF.

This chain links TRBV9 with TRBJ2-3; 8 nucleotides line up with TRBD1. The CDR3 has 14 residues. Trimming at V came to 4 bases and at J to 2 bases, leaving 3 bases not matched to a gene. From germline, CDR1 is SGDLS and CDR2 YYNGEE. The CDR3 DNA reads TGTGCCAGCAGCTCAGGGGGCGCCACAGATACGCAGTATTTT. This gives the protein CASSSGGATDTQYF.

The DNA for the CDR3 is TGTGCCAGCAGCCCCAGGGCCAGCTCCTACGAGCAGTACTTC. Encoded protein: CASSPRASSYEQYF. The chain combines TRBV27 with TRBJ2-7, with D perhaps matching TRBD1 (5 bases). The CDR3 covers 14 residues. The germline V gene encodes CDR1 MNHEY and CDR2 SMNVEV (reference sequence). The V end was cut by 6 bases, the J end by 0 bases, with 12 bases between.

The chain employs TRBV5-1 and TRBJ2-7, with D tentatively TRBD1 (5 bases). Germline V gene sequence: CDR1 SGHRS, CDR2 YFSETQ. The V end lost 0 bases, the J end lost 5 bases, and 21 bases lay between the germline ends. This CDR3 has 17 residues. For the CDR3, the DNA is TGCGCCAGCAGCTTGGTAGGATGGGGCCCTACCCCCCACGAGCAGTACTTC. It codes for CASSLVGWGPTPHEQYF.

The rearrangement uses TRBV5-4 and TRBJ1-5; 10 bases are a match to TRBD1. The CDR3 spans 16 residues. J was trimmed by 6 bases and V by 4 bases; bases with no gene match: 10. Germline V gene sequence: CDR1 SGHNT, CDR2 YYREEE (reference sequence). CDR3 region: CASSRMGQGSGQPQHF. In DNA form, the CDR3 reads TGTGCCAGCAGCCGCATGGGACAGGGGTCTGGTCAGCCCCAGCATTTT.

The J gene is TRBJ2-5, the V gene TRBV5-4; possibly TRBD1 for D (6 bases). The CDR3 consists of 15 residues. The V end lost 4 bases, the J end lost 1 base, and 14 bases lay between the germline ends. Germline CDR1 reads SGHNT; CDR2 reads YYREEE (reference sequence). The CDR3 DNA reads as TGTGCCAGCAGCATCAGGCAGGGGCTCCAAGAGACCCAGTACTTC. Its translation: CASSIRQGLQETQYF.

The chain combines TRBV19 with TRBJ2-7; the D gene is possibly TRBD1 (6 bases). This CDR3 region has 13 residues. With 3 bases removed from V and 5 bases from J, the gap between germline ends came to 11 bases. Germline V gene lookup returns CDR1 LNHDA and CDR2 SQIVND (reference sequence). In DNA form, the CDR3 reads TGTGCCAGTAGTATGCAACAGGGTGACGAGCAGTACTTC. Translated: CASSMQQGDEQYF.

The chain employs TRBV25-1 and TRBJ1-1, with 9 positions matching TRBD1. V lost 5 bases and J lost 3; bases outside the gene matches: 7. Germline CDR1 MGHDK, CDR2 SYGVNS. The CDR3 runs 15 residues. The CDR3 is CASSPTDRGDTEAFF. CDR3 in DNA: TGTGCCAGCAGTCCCACCGACAGGGGGGACACTGAAGCTTTCTTT. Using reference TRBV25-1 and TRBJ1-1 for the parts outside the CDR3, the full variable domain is EADIYQTPRYLVIGTGKKITLECSQTMGHDKMYWYQQDPGMELHLIHYSYGVNSTEKGDLSSESTVSRIRTEHFPLTLESARPSHTSQYLCASSPTDRGDTEAFFGQGTRLTVV.

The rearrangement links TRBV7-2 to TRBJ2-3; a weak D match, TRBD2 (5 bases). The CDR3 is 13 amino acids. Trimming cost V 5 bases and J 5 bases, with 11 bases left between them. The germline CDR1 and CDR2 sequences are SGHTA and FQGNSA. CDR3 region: CASSSGPLDTQYF. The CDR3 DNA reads TGTGCCAGCAGCAGCGGACCGTTAGATACGCAGTATTTT.

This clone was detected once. In nucleotides, the CDR3 is TGCGCCAGCAGCTCGGTCAGGGGGAATGAGCAGTTCTTC. Protein: CASSSVRGNEQFF. The V and J genes are TRBV5-1 and TRBJ2-1; 7 bases agree with TRBD1. The CDR3 is made up of 13 amino acids. Losses at the gene ends were 3 bases for V and 7 bases for J; bases not matched to a gene: 4. The germline CDR1 and CDR2 sequences are SGHRS and YFSETQ.

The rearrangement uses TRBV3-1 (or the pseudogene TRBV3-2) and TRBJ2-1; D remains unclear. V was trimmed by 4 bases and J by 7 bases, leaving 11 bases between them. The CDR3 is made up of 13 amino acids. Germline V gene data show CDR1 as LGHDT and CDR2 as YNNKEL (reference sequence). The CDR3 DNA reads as TGTGCCAGCAGCCTCTCACCGGTAAATGAGCAGTTCTTC. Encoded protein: CASSLSPVNEQFF.

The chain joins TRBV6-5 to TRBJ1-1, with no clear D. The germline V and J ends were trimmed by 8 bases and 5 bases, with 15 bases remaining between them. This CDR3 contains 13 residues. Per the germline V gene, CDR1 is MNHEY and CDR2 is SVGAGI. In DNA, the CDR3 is TGTGCCAGCGGCGGGCCCGCTGGGACTGAAGCTTTCTTT. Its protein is CASGGPAGTEAFF.

The CDR3 is CASSDRYLNTEAFF. The CDR3 DNA sequence: TGTGCCAGCAGCGACAGGTATTTGAACACTGAAGCTTTCTTT. The V gene is TRBV4-2, the J gene TRBJ1-1; a weak D match, TRBD1 (6 bases). With 5 bases removed from V and 0 bases from J, the gap between germline ends came to 10 bases. Per germline, CDR1 LGHNA and CDR2 YNFKEQ. The CDR3 is made up of 14 amino acids.

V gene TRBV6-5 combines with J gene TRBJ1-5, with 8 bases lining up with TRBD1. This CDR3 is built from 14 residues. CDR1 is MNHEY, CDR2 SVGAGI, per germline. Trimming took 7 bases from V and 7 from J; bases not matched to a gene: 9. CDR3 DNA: TGTGCCAGCATGCTTGACAGGGGATGGCAGCCCCAGCATTTT. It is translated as CASMLDRGWQPQHF.

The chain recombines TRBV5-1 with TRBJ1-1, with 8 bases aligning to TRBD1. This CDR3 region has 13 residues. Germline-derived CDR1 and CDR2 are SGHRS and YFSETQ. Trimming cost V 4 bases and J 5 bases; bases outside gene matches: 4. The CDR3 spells CASSMTGDTEAFF. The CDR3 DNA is TGCGCCAGCAGCATGACAGGGGATACTGAAGCTTTCTTT.